These 3 T cell receptor beta chains came from one sample sequenced in a study of blood T cell repertoires in COVID-19. The method was immunoSEQ multiplex PCR; TCRdb's version includes in-frame clones alone and lacks a portion of them. The table lists approximately 40,000 clones, around nine tenths of them singletons, with roughly 4.3% in the top ten. The sequenced sample consisted of peripheral blood. The receptor set was obtained from a man between 40 and 49 years old with COVID-19, enrolled during active disease.

The V and J genes are TRBV5-1 and TRBJ1-4; D is possibly TRBD1 (6 bases). The CDR3 is made up of 14 amino acids. Trimming removed 2 bases at V and 8 bases at J, with 13 bases between. Germline V CDR1 and CDR2: SGHRS, YFSETQ. CDR3 nucleotides: TGCGCCAGCAGCTTCGGGGGGGCAAAGGAAAAACTGTTTTTT. It encodes CASSFGGAKEKLFF.

This clone was found once. V is TRBV4-1 and J is TRBJ2-1; no reliable D call. The CDR3 totals 13 residues. CDR1 is MGHRA and CDR2 is YSYEKL in the germline V gene. The V end lost 5 bases, the J end lost 8 bases, and 13 bases lay between the germline ends. The CDR3 DNA follows: TGCGCCAGCAGCTCCCTAGGAATAGATGAGCAGTTCTTC. Translated, it gives CASSSLGIDEQFF.

The rearrangement joins TRBV2 to TRBJ1-2, with 8 bases lining up with TRBD1. V lost 6 bases and J lost 4; bases outside the gene matches: 4. The CDR3 extends over 13 amino acids. Germline-derived CDR1 and CDR2 are SNHLY and FYNNEI. Written as DNA, the CDR3 is TGTGCCAGCAGGCCAGGGGGCGGCTATGGCTACACCTTC. Its protein is CASRPGGGYGYTF.